Listed here are 24 T cell receptor beta chains from one sample, sequenced in a study of shared clonotypes between healthy human individuals. This table comes from immunoSEQ multiplex PCR, and its TCRdb copy is limited to in-frame clones, with some not included. The table lists some 1.1 million clones, about 80% of them singletons. Sequencing used memory CD4+ T cells from PBMCs. Sample subset: CD45RA-negative fraction. These receptors all come from a man between 18 and 29 years old in good health. Some clones in this sample may be carry-over from other donors' samples.

The genes are TRBV7-3 and TRBJ2-2; TRBD2 agrees at 8 bases. The CDR3 consists of 15 residues. CDR1 is SGHTA and CDR2 is FQGTGA in the germline V gene. V was clipped by 5 bases and J by 8 bases; unmatched bases: 10. CDR3 DNA sequence: TGTGCCAGCAGCCCTGGGACTAGAGGGACGGGGGAGCTGTTTTTT. It encodes CASSPGTRGTGELFF.

This clone was observed a handful of times. J is TRBJ1-3 and V is TRBV27; D gene unclear. The V gene lost 2 bases and the J gene lost 1 base, with 6 bases spanning the gap. The V gene's germline CDR1 is MNHEY and CDR2 SMNVEV (reference sequence). The CDR3 extends over 14 amino acids. The CDR3 reads CASSLAGSGNTIYF. CDR3 DNA: TGTGCCAGCAGTTTAGCCGGGTCTGGAAACACCATATATTTT.

This chain connects TRBV28 to TRBJ1-5, with D perhaps matching TRBD1 (6 bases). CDR1 is MDHEN and CDR2 is SYDVKM in the germline V gene. This CDR3 is built from 16 residues. Trimming left V 3 bases short and J 0 bases short, with 12 bases between. The DNA for the CDR3 is TGTGCCAGCAGTTTTCCCGGGACAAATAGCAATCAGCCCCAGCATTTT. It specifies CASSFPGTNSNQPQHF.

The chain carries TRBV14 and TRBJ1-1; D perhaps matches TRBD1 (5 bases). The germline V gene encodes CDR1 SGHDN and CDR2 FVKESK. Trimming removed 4 bases from V and 12 bases from J, with 21 bases in between. This CDR3 spans 14 amino acids. The CDR3 DNA is TGTGCCAGCAGCCTAGTATCGGGACCCACCTCACCTTTCTTT. Translation: CASSLVSGPTSPFF. The full variable domain, rest sourced from reference TRBV14 and TRBJ1-1, is EAGVTQFPSHSVIEKGQTVTLRCDPISGHDNLYWYRRVMGKEIKFLLHFVKESKQDESGMPNNRFLAERTGGTYSTLKVQPAELEDSGVYFCASSLVSGPTSPFFGQGTRLTVV.

The rearrangement links TRBV28 to TRBJ2-2; TRBD2 matches 8 bases. The CDR3 extends over 16 amino acids. Germline-derived CDR1 and CDR2 are MDHEN and SYDVKM. V was pared by 4 bases and J by 4 bases, with 8 bases of the junction left unmatched. CDR3 sequence reads: CASSYQGTRGTGELFF. The CDR3 region has the DNA TGTGCCAGCAGTTACCAAGGGACTAGGGGCACCGGGGAGCTGTTTTTT.

The rearrangement links TRBV7-2 to TRBJ2-2, with D uncertain. V was pared by 5 bases and J by 6 bases, with 10 bases between. Germline V lookup: CDR1 SGHTA, CDR2 FQGNSA. The CDR3 runs 13 residues. CDR3 DNA: TGTGCCAGCAGCCCGCTTATTTCCGGGGAGCTGTTTTTT. As protein: CASSPLISGELFF.

V is TRBV28 and J is TRBJ2-1; perhaps TRBD1 as D (5 bases). The CDR3 length is 16 residues. Germline assignment: CDR1 MDHEN and CDR2 SYDVKM. Trimming took 4 bases from V and 1 from J, leaving 14 bases between them. The CDR3 loop reads CASSSNRGRSYNEQFF. The DNA of the CDR3 is TGTGCCAGCAGTTCCAATAGGGGTCGGTCCTACAATGAGCAGTTCTTC.

The rearrangement uses TRBV25-1 and TRBJ2-1, with 10 bases that match TRBD2. The CDR3 totals 15 residues. CDR1 and CDR2 (germline): MGHDK, SYGVNS. Trimming cost V 2 bases and J 9 bases; bases outside gene matches: 7. The CDR3 nucleotides read TGTGCCAGCAGTGAACTAGCGGGAGATGCGGTTGAGCAGTTCTTC. Its translation: CASSELAGDAVEQFF.

The chain carries TRBV30 and TRBJ1-1, with D tentatively TRBD1 (5 bases). With 2 bases removed from V and 5 bases from J, the gap between germline ends came to 18 bases. CDR1 is GTSNPN and CDR2 is SVGIG in the germline V gene (reference sequence). The CDR3 is made up of 15 amino acids. This CDR3 is CAWSPLVGGVTEAFF. CDR3 nucleotide sequence: TGTGCCTGGAGTCCCCTGGTGGGGGGGGTAACTGAAGCTTTCTTT.

A single count supports this clone. V gene TRBV7-2 combines with J gene TRBJ1-1; D remains unclear. Trimming cost V 5 bases and J 0 bases, with 7 bases left between them. The CDR3 consists of 13 residues. The germline V gene has CDR1 SGHTA and CDR2 FQGNSA. CDR3 DNA: TGTGCCAGCAGCCCAAGGATGAACACTGAAGCTTTCTTT. Protein product: CASSPRMNTEAFF.

The CDR3: CASSSRDRVLGYTF. CDR3 DNA: TGTGCCAGCAGTTCCCGGGACAGGGTGCTTGGCTACACCTTC. The V and J genes are TRBV28 and TRBJ1-2, with 9 bases that match TRBD1. Germline V CDR1 and CDR2: MDHEN, SYDVKM. The CDR3 totals 14 residues. Unmatched junction bases numbered 7, after V lost 4 bases and J lost 7 bases.

The chain has TRBV9 and TRBJ2-3, with 13 bases identical to TRBD2. The V and J ends lost 3 bases and 5 bases, in that order; junction bases with no gene match: 3. The germline CDR1 and CDR2 sequences are SGDLS and YYNGEE. The CDR3 consists of 15 residues. CDR3 sequence reads: CASSGRLAGGDTQYF. CDR3 coding DNA: TGTGCCAGCAGCGGAAGACTAGCGGGGGGAGATACGCAGTATTTT. The whole variable domain, filled in from reference TRBV9 and TRBJ2-3, reads DSGVTQTPKHLITATGQRVTLRCSPRSGDLSVYWYQQSLDQGLQFLIQYYNGEERAKGNILERFSAQQFPDLHSELNLSSLELGDSALYFCASSGRLAGGDTQYFGPGTRLTVL.

This clone was detected only once. This rearrangement joins TRBV30 to TRBJ1-2; D remains ambiguous. V lost 1 base to trimming and J lost 14 bases, with 20 bases between them. There are 13 residues in the CDR3. Germline CDR1 is GTSNPN and CDR2 is SVGIG (reference sequence). The CDR3 sequence is CAWSAKVVSGWTF. In DNA, the CDR3 is TGTGCCTGGAGTGCTAAGGTCGTGTCGGGGTGGACCTTC.

This rearrangement joins TRBV4-2 to TRBJ2-3; 10 positions agree with TRBD2. Unmatched junction bases numbered 8, after V lost 3 bases and J lost 2 bases. This CDR3 contains 17 residues. The V gene's germline CDR1 is LGHNA and CDR2 YNFKEQ. CDR3 DNA sequence: TGTGCCAGCAGCCAGGGGCCTAGCGGGAGCCTCACAGATACGCAGTATTTT. This gives the protein CASSQGPSGSLTDTQYF.

The V gene is TRBV7-9, the J gene TRBJ2-5; weak D call: TRBD2 (5 bases). Trimming removed 0 bases from V and 1 base from J, with 9 bases in between. The CDR3 has 15 amino acids. CDR1 and CDR2 (germline): SEHNR, FQNEAQ (reference sequence). This CDR3 reads CASSLASTTQETQYF. The CDR3 DNA follows: TGTGCCAGCAGCTTAGCTTCGACTACCCAAGAGACCCAGTACTTC.

The V and J genes are TRBV4-1 and TRBJ1-5, with D hard to call. V dropped 2 bases and J dropped 4 bases, with 9 bases sitting between them. The CDR3 spans 14 residues. Germline V gene data show CDR1 as MGHRA and CDR2 as YSYEKL. This CDR3 reads CASSQTYGNQPQHF. For the CDR3, the DNA is TGCGCCAGCAGCCAAACGTATGGGAATCAGCCCCAGCATTTT.

V gene TRBV5-8 combines with J gene TRBJ1-4; the D is unclear. The V gene lost 2 bases and the J gene lost 0 bases, with 11 bases spanning the gap. In germline, CDR1 is SGHTS, CDR2 YDEGEE. The CDR3 has 16 amino acids. CDR3: CASSFLHPSTNEKLFF. The CDR3 bases are TGTGCCAGCAGCTTCTTGCACCCGTCAACTAATGAAAAACTGTTTTTT.

The chain is built from TRBV18 and TRBJ2-3; possible D gene TRBD1, 6 bases. Trimming pared 3 bases from V and 4 bases from J, leaving 14 bases between. The CDR3 loop spans 15 amino acids. In germline, CDR1 is KGHSH, CDR2 LQKENI. The CDR3 sequence is CASSPEAGAPDTQYF. For the CDR3, the DNA is TGTGCCAGCTCACCGGAGGCAGGGGCCCCAGATACGCAGTATTTT.

V gene TRBV27 combines with J gene TRBJ2-5; D is unclear. V was pared by 3 bases and J by 5 bases, with 7 bases between. The CDR3 is 12 residues long. Germline assignment: CDR1 MNHEY and CDR2 SMNVEV (reference sequence). The CDR3 DNA reads as TGTGCCAGCAGTTTTGCGCGGGAGACCCAGTACTTC. It specifies CASSFARETQYF.

J is TRBJ1-2 and V is TRBV27; D gene uncertain. Germline CDR1 MNHEY, CDR2 SMNVEV (reference sequence). This CDR3 has 14 residues. V was pared by 3 bases and J by 7 bases, with 15 bases between. This chain's CDR3 is CASSLGNDFSGYTF. DNA for the CDR3: TGTGCCAGCAGTTTGGGCAACGATTTTAGTGGCTACACCTTC.

V and J are TRBV7-9 and TRBJ2-5; D may be TRBD1 or TRBD2 (5 bases each). The ends were cut back, 5 bases at V and 4 bases at J, with 17 bases in the middle. The CDR3 consists of 15 residues. The germline gives CDR1 SEHNR, CDR2 FQNEAQ (reference sequence). CDR3 sequence reads: CASSRQFGGRETQYF. The CDR3 DNA is TGTGCCAGCAGCCGACAGTTTGGGGGTCGAGAGACCCAGTACTTC. Variable domain in full (rest from reference TRBV7-9 and TRBJ2-5): DTGVSQNPRHKITKRGQNVTFRCDPISEHNRLYWYRQTLGQGPEFLTYFQNEAQLEKSRLLSDRFSAERPKGSFSTLEIQRTEQGDSAMYLCASSRQFGGRETQYFGPGTRLLVL.

CDR3 residues: CAWSEGPLEQYF. CDR3 nucleotide sequence: TGTGCCTGGAGTGAGGGACCTCTCGAGCAGTACTTC. The chain employs TRBV30 and TRBJ2-7, with D tentatively TRBD1 or TRBD2 (5 bases each). V lost 1 base and J lost 6, with 10 bases in between. The V gene's germline CDR1 is GTSNPN and CDR2 SVGIG (reference sequence). The CDR3 is 12 amino acids.

The chain is built from TRBV19 and TRBJ2-5, with D perhaps TRBD1 (6 bases). V was clipped by 5 bases and J by 2 bases, with 24 bases between them. This CDR3 contains 18 residues. The V gene's germline CDR1 is LNHDA and CDR2 SQIVND (reference sequence). The CDR3 bases are TGTGCCAGTAGTCCCCGTGGGGGCCTATCCCTGTCTCAAGAGACCCAGTACTTC. Translating it yields CASSPRGGLSLSQETQYF.

CDR3 loop: CASSLVDGGTTEAFF. The CDR3 nucleotides read TGTGCCAGCAGCTTAGTAGACGGGGGCACCACTGAAGCTTTCTTT. This chain connects TRBV7-9 to TRBJ1-1, with a possible D match to TRBD1 (6 bases). CDR1 SEHNR and CDR2 FQNEAQ come from the germline V gene (reference sequence). This CDR3 spans 15 amino acids. V gave up 1 base and J gave up 4 bases, with 13 bases separating them.